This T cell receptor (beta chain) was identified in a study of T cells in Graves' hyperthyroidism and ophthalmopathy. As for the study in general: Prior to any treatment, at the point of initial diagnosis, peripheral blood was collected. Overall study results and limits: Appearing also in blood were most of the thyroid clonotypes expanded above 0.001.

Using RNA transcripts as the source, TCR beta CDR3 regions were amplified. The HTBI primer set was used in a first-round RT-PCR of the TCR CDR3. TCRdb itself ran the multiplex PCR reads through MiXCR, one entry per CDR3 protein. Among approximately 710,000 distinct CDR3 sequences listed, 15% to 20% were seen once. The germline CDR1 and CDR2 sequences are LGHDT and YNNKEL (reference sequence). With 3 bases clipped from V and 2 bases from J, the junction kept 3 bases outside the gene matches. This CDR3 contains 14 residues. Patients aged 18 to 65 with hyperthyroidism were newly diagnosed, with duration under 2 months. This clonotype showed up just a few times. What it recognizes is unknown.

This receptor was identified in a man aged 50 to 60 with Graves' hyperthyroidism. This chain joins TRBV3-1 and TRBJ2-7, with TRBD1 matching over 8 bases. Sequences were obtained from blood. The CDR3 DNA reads TGTGCCAGCAGCCAGAGGACAGGGCCCTACGAGCAGTACTTC. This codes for CASSQRTGPYEQYF.